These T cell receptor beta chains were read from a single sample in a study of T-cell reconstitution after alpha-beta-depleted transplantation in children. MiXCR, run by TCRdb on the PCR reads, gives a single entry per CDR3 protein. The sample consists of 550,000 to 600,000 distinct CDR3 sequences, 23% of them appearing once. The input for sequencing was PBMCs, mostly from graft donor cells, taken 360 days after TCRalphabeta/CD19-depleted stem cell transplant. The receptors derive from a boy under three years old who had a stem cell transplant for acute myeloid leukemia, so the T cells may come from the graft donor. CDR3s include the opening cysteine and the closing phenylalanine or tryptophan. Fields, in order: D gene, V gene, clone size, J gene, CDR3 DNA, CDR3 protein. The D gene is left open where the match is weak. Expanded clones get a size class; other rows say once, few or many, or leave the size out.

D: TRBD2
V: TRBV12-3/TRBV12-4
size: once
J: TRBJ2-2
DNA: TGTGCCAGCAGCCTCCTAGGACTAGCGGCCGGGGAGCTGTTTTTT
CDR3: CASSLLGLAAGELFF

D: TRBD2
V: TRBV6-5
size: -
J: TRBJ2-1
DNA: TGTGCCAGCAGTTACCCGAGGGGCGGGGGGTACAATGAGCAGTTCTTC
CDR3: CASSYPRGGGYNEQFF

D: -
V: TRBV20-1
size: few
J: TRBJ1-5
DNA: TGCAGTGCTAGGGGGAGGACAGATAGCAATCAGCCCCAGCATTTT
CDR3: CSARGRTDSNQPQHF

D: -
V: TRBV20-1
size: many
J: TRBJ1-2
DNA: TGCAGTGTCCAGACAGCCTCCATAAGGGCCTATGGCTACACCTTC
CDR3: CSVQTASIRAYGYTF

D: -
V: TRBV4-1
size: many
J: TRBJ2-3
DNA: TGCGCCAGCAATCAGGGAAGGACAGATACGCAGTATTTT
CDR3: CASNQGRTDTQYF

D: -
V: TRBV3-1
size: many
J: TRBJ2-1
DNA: TGTGCCAGCAGCCTACCGGCGGGATCCTACAATGAGCAGTTCTTC
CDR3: CASSLPAGSYNEQFF

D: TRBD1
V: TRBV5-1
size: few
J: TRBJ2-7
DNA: TGCGCCAGCAGCCCCCGGACAGGGGAAAACGAGCAGTACTTC
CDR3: CASSPRTGENEQYF

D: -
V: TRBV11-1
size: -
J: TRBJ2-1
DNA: TGTGCCAGCAGCCCCGTCCCTAATAATGAGCAGTTCTTC
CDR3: CASSPVPNNEQFF

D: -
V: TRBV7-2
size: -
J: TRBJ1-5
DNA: TGTGCCAGCAGCTTAGGTAGGGCTCAGCCCCAGCATTTT
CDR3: CASSLGRAQPQHF

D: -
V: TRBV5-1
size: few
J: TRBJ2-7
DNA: TGCGCCAGCAGCTTGTCCGTCACCTACGAGCAGTACTTC
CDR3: CASSLSVTYEQYF

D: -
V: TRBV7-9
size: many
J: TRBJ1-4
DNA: TGTGCCAGCAGCTTACGGTTCGTAAGCAGTGAAAAACTGTTTTTT
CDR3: CASSLRFVSSEKLFF

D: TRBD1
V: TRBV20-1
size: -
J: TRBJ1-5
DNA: TGCAGTGCCCCGGGACAGACCCTTAATCAGCCCCAGCATTTT
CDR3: CSAPGQTLNQPQHF

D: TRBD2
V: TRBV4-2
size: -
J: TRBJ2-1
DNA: TGTGCCAGCAGCCACGGGACTAGCGACAATGAGCAGTTCTTC
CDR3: CASSHGTSDNEQFF

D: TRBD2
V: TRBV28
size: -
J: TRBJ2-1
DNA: TGTGCCAGCAGTCCTATAACCAGCGGGGGATGGAATGAGCAGTTCTTC
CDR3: CASSPITSGGWNEQFF

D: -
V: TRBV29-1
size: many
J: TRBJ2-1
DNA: TGCAGCGGCTATTTGGCCAGGGGGGATGAGCAGTTCTTC
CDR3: CSGYLARGDEQFF

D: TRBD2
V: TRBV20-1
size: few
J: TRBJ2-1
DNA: TGCAGTGCTAGAGATCGGGAGACTAGCAAATACAATGAGCAGTTCTTC
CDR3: CSARDRETSKYNEQFF

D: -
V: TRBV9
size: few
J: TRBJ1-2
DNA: TGTGCCAGCAGCGTAGCTCCATCTAACTATGGCTACACCTTC
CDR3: CASSVAPSNYGYTF

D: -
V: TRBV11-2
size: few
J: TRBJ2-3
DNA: TGTGCCAGCAGCCACCACCCGGACGGGCGCCCAAGCACAGATACGCAGTATTTT
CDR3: CASSHHPDGRPSTDTQYF

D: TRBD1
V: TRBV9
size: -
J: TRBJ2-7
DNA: TGTGCCAGCAGCGCTCGACAGGGGGCGATCGAGCAGTACTTC
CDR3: CASSARQGAIEQYF

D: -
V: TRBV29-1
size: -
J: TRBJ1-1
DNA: TGCAGCGTTGACCGCAGGTGGGGCTACACTGAAGCTTTCTTT
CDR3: CSVDRRWGYTEAFF

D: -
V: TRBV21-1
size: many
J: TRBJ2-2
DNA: TGTGCCAGCAGCAAAGCATCACCCCGGAGATCTACCGGGGAGCTGTTTTTT
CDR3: CASSKASPRRSTGELFF

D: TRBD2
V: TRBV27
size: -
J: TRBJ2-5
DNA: TGTGCCAGCAGTTTGAAAGCGGGGTTGCAAGAGACCCAGTACTTC
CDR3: CASSLKAGLQETQYF

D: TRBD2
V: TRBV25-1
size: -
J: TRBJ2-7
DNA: TGTGCCAGCAGTGAATCCAGCGGGGGCTACGAGCAGTACTTC
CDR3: CASSESSGGYEQYF

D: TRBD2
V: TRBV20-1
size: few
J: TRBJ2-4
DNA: TGCAGTGCTAGAGATAGCGGGGTTGCCAAAAACATTCAGTACTTC
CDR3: CSARDSGVAKNIQYF

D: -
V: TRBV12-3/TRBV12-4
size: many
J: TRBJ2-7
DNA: TGTGCCAGCAGTCTTCACCCTGGTGCCTACGAGCAGTACTTC
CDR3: CASSLHPGAYEQYF

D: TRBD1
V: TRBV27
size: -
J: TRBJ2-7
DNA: TGTGCCAGCAGTTTATCTTGGCAGGGGGTTTACGAGCAGTACTTC
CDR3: CASSLSWQGVYEQYF

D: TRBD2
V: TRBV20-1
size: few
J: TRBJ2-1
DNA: TGCAGTGCTTCGACTAGCGGGGGGCTCTCCTACAATGAGCAGTTCTTC
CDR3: CSASTSGGLSYNEQFF

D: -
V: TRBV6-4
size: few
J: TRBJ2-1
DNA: TGTGCCAGCAGTGACTCGTTTACAGGGTACAATGAGCAGTTCTTC
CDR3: CASSDSFTGYNEQFF

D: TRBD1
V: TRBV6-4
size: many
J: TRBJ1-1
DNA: TGTGCCAGCAGCCAGGGGGTTAACACTGAAGCTTTCTTT
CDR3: CASSQGVNTEAFF

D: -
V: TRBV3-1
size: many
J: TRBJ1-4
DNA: TGTGCCAGCAGCCAAGGCCGGGGCTTTAATGAAAAACTGTTTTTT
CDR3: CASSQGRGFNEKLFF

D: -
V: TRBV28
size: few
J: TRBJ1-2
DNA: TGTGCCAGCACTCTAGGGTCTAACTATGGCTACACCTTC
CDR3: CASTLGSNYGYTF

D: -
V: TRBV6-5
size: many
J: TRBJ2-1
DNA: TGTGCCAGCACTCGCGGCAATGAGCAGTTCTTC
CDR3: CASTRGNEQFF

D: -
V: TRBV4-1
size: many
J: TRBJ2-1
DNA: TGCGCCAGCAGCCAAGACGGGGCTAGTATCGGAAGCAATGAGCAGTTCTTC
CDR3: CASSQDGASIGSNEQFF

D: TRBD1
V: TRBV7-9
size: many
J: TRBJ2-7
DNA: TGTGCCAGCAGCAAGCCGGGACAGGGTCTTAACGAGCAGTACTTC
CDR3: CASSKPGQGLNEQYF

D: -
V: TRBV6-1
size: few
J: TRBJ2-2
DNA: TGTGCCAGCACGGGGACCGCGAACACCGGGGAGCTGTTTTTT
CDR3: CASTGTANTGELFF

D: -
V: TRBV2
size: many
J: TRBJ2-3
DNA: TGTGCCAGCAGTGAACAGGCCCGTGCGCAGTATTTT
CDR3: CASSEQARAQYF

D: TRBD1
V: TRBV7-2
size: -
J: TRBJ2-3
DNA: TGTGCCAGCAGCTTATTCGGGACAGGGGCAGATACGCAGTATTTT
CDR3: CASSLFGTGADTQYF

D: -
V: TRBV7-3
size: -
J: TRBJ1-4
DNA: TGTGCCAGCAGCTTCCCAGGGGCTCCGAGGGCTGTGAAACTGTTTTTT
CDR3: CASSFPGAPRAVKLFF

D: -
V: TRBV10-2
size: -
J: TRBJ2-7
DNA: TGCGCCACCAAGGGCGCCTACGAGCAGTACTTC
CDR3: CATKGAYEQYF

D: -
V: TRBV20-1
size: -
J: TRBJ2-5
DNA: TGCAGTGCTATGCAGGGTTTGAAGACCCAGTACTTC
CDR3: CSAMQGLKTQYF

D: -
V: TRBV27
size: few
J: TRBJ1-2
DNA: TGTGCCAGCAGTACCTACGCAGGGTCGAACTATGGCTACACCTTC
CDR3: CASSTYAGSNYGYTF

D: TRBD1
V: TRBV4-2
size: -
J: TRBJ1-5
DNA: TGTGCCAGCAGCCGGGTATCTCAGGGGGCAACTCAGCCCCAGCATTTT
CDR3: CASSRVSQGATQPQHF

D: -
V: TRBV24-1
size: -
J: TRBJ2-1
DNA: TGTGCCACCAGTGATTTCAGGGCGGGTTACTACAATGAGCAGTTCTTC
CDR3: CATSDFRAGYYNEQFF

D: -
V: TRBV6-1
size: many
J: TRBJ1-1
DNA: TGTGCCAGCAGTGAAGTAACTCGGATGGAAGCTTTCTTT
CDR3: CASSEVTRMEAFF

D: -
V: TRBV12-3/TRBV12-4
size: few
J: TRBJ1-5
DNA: TGTGCCAGCACCCTAGGAACCATCAATCAGCCCCAGCATTTT
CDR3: CASTLGTINQPQHF

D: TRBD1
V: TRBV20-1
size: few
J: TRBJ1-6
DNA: TGCAGTGCTCGTCTTACAGGGGGCGGGGGGTCACCCCTCCACTTT
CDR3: CSARLTGGGGSPLHF

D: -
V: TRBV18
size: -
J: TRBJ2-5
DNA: TGTGCCAGCTCCCCTCCGATGAGGGGAAAAGAGACCCAGTACTTC
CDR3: CASSPPMRGKETQYF

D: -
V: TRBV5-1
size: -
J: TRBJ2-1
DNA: TGCGCCAGCAGCTCCGGCACGGTTGAGCAGTTCTTC
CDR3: CASSSGTVEQFF

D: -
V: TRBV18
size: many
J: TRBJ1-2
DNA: TGTGCCAGCTCGCTCAGGGATCGGTATGGCTACACCTTC
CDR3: CASSLRDRYGYTF

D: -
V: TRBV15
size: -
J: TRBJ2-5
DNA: TGTGCCACCAGCAGAGATGTGTTTGAGGCGGAAGAGACCCAGTACTTC
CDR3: CATSRDVFEAEETQYF

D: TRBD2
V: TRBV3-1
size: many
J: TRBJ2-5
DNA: TGTGCCAGCAGCCGTACTAGCGGGGGGGCGGAGACCCAGTACTTC
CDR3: CASSRTSGGAETQYF